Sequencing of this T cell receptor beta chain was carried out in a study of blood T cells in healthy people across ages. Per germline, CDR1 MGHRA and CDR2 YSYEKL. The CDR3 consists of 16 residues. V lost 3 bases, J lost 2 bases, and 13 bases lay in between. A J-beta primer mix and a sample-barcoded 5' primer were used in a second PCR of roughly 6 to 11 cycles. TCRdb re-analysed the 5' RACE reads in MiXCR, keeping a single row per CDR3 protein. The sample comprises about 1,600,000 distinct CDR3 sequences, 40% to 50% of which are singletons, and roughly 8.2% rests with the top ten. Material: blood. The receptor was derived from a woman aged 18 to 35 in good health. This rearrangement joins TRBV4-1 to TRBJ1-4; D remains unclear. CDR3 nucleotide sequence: TGCGCCAGCAGCCAGAACCCACAGACGACTAATGAAAAACTGTTTTTT. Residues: CASSQNPQTTNEKLFF.